Shown below are 21 T cell receptor beta chains from a single sample sequenced in a study of OX40 agonist ivuxolimab in advanced cancers. Here immunoSEQ multiplex PCR was the method, and the copy in TCRdb shows in-frame clones only, minus some. The data hold about 96,000 clones, with 90% observed a single time. Sequenced here: CD4+ or CD8+ T cells sorted from blood, sampled in a trial of the OX40 agonist ivuxolimab. The receptors come from an adult with an advanced solid tumor such as melanoma, head and neck, liver or kidney cancer.

V is TRBV6-1 and J is TRBJ2-7; 7 bases fit TRBD2. This CDR3 has 14 residues. CDR1 is MNHNS and CDR2 is SASEGT in the germline V gene. The J segment lost 2 bases and the V segment lost 10 bases, leaving 11 bases of the junction unmatched. The CDR3 DNA reads as TGTGCCACCCATAACCCTAGCGGAGCCTACGAGCAGTACTTC. Its translation is CATHNPSGAYEQYF.

The chain combines TRBV9 with TRBJ1-4; a weak D match, TRBD1 (5 bases). V dropped 0 bases and J dropped 6 bases, with 9 bases sitting between them. The CDR3 length is 14 residues. Per germline, CDR1 SGDLS and CDR2 YYNGEE. CDR3 bases: TGTGCCAGCAGCGTAGTGGGGGATGATGAAAAACTGTTTTTT. It encodes CASSVVGDDEKLFF.

This chain links TRBV7-2 with TRBJ1-2; 9 bases line up with TRBD1. The V gene's germline CDR1 is SGHTA and CDR2 FQGNSA. V was pared by 4 bases and J by 0 bases, with 12 bases of the junction left unmatched. The CDR3 runs to 18 residues. As DNA, the CDR3 is TGTGCCAGCAGCTCCCGGCGGGACAGGGCAGTAGCTAACTATGGCTACACCTTC. It specifies CASSSRRDRAVANYGYTF.

This chain uses TRBV4-2 with TRBJ1-2; 9 bases map to TRBD1. From germline, CDR1 is LGHNA and CDR2 YNFKEQ. The ends lost 4 bases at V and 4 bases at J; junction bases unmatched: 4. The CDR3 sequence is 14 residues long. The CDR3 region has the DNA TGTGCCAGCAGCCCCGCGGACAGGGGCTATGGCTACACCTTC. Translation gives CASSPADRGYGYTF.

This sequence joins TRBV6-6 and TRBJ2-1, with 7 bases matching TRBD1. The J segment lost 4 bases and the V segment lost 0 bases, leaving 6 bases of the junction unmatched. The CDR3 consists of 16 residues. Germline V gene sequence: CDR1 MNHNY, CDR2 SVGAGI (reference sequence). The CDR3 DNA reads TGTGCCAGCAGTTACTCAGGGACAGATAGTTACAATGAGCAGTTCTTC. Amino acids: CASSYSGTDSYNEQFF.

The chain is built from TRBV5-1 and TRBJ2-3; D gene ambiguous. Between the trimmed V and J ends, which lost 3 bases and 0 bases, there was a span of 5 bases. The CDR3 is 13 residues long. Per the germline V gene, CDR1 is SGHRS and CDR2 is YFSETQ. CDR3 amino acids: CASSSDSTDTQYF. CDR3 bases: TGCGCCAGCAGCTCGGATAGCACAGATACGCAGTATTTT.

The chain employs TRBV4-1 and TRBJ2-1; D possibly matches TRBD1 or TRBD2 (7 bases each). This CDR3 is 14 amino acids long. V dropped 4 bases and J dropped 7 bases, with 14 bases sitting between them. Germline V CDR1 and CDR2: MGHRA, YSYEKL. The chain's CDR3 is CASSPAGGGNEQFF. Here the CDR3 DNA reads TGCGCCAGCAGCCCCGCAGGGGGGGGGAATGAGCAGTTCTTC.

V and J are TRBV2 and TRBJ2-2; 9 bases fit TRBD1. Unmatched junction bases numbered 2, after V lost 5 bases and J lost 4 bases. CDR1 SNHLY and CDR2 FYNNEI come from the germline V gene. CDR3 length: 14 amino acids. CDR3 amino acids: CASSSTGGTGELFF. The CDR3 nucleotides are TGTGCCAGCAGTTCGACAGGGGGCACCGGGGAGCTGTTTTTT. Variable domain in full (rest from reference TRBV2 and TRBJ2-2): EPEVTQTPSHQVTQMGQEVILRCVPISNHLYFYWYRQILGQKVEFLVSFYNNEISEKSEIFDDQFSVERPDGSNFTLKIRSTKLEDSAMYFCASSSTGGTGELFFGEGSRLTVL.

This chain connects TRBV28 to TRBJ1-2; D is possibly TRBD1 (6 bases). Germline V lookup: CDR1 MDHEN, CDR2 SYDVKM. Trimming stripped 7 bases from V and 5 bases from J, with 14 bases between. CDR3 size: 13 residues. CDR3 amino acids: CASTPDRDYGYTF. CDR3 in DNA: TGTGCCAGCACTCCGGACAGAGATTATGGCTACACCTTC.

The rearrangement uses TRBV7-6 and TRBJ2-7, with 7 positions matching TRBD1. This CDR3 has 15 amino acids. The J segment lost 0 bases and the V segment lost 1 base, leaving 3 bases of the junction unmatched. In germline, CDR1 is SGHVS, CDR2 FNYEAQ. The DNA of the CDR3 is TGTGCCAGCAGCTTAGGGACAGGATTCTCCTACGAGCAGTACTTC. Its protein is CASSLGTGFSYEQYF.

The chain couples TRBV7-2 to TRBJ1-2; the D is unclear. Trimming took off 1 base at V and 8 bases at J, with 8 bases between the two ends. Germline values: CDR1 SGHTA, CDR2 FQGNSA. CDR3 length equals 12 residues. The CDR3 loop reads CASSLGQEGYTF. The CDR3 DNA reads TGTGCCAGCAGCTTAGGACAAGAAGGCTACACCTTC.

The table lists this clone with a count of one. This chain joins TRBV7-2 and TRBJ2-7; 10 positions agree with TRBD1. This CDR3 spans 15 amino acids. The junction had 4 bases not matched to a gene; V was cut back by 2 bases and J by 3 bases. The germline V gene has CDR1 SGHTA and CDR2 FQGNSA. The CDR3 DNA sequence: TGTGCCAGCAGCTTAAGGACAGGGGGTTTCTACGAGCAGTACTTC. Protein product: CASSLRTGGFYEQYF.

This chain joins TRBV25-1 and TRBJ2-2; D is unclear. The germline V gene has CDR1 MGHDK and CDR2 SYGVNS. The length of the CDR3 is 12 residues. V shed 8 bases and J shed 1 base, with 5 bases lying between them. CDR3 sequence: CASDENTGELFF. CDR3 DNA sequence: TGTGCCAGCGATGAGAACACCGGGGAGCTGTTTTTT.

V and J are TRBV30 and TRBJ1-4, with D perhaps matching TRBD1 (6 bases). Per germline, CDR1 GTSNPN and CDR2 SVGIG (reference sequence). The CDR3 spans 14 residues. V lost 4 bases and J lost 4, with 13 bases in between. The CDR3 DNA sequence: TGTGCCTGGACCCCGGACAGTCGTAATGAAAAACTGTTTTTT. This gives the protein CAWTPDSRNEKLFF.

V and J are TRBV5-4 and TRBJ2-2; TRBD1 or TRBD2 may be the D gene (6 bases each). CDR1 is SGHNT, CDR2 YYREEE, per germline (reference sequence). V lost 2 bases to trimming and J lost 3 bases, with 8 bases between them. This CDR3 region has 14 residues. CDR3 amino acids: CASSFGGDTGELFF. CDR3 coding DNA: TGTGCCAGCAGCTTCGGGGGCGACACCGGGGAGCTGTTTTTT. Drawing the rest from reference TRBV5-4 and TRBJ2-2, the complete variable domain is ETGVTQSPTHLIKTRGQQVTLRCSSQSGHNTVSWYQQALGQGPQFIFQYYREEENGRGNFPPRFSGLQFPNYSSELNVNALELDDSALYLCASSFGGDTGELFFGEGSRLTVL.

The chain is built from TRBV10-3 and TRBJ2-7; 7 bases are shared with TRBD2. Trimming cost V 3 bases and J 3 bases; bases outside gene matches: 11. CDR1 is ENHRY and CDR2 is SYGVKD in the germline V gene. This CDR3 region has 16 residues. The DNA of the CDR3 is TGTGCCATCAGTGACTGGCGGGGGACCCCTAACTACGAGCAGTACTTC. Its protein product is CAISDWRGTPNYEQYF.

The chain recombines TRBV18 with TRBJ1-4, with TRBD1 matching over 8 bases. The V segment lost 3 bases and the J segment 10 bases; nucleotides outside the gene matches: 10. The CDR3 spans 15 residues. Germline-derived CDR1 and CDR2 are KGHSH and LQKENI. Here the CDR3 DNA reads TGTGCCAGCTCACCGACAGGGGTTGTGGGGAGAAAACTGTTTTTT. Translated, it gives CASSPTGVVGRKLFF.

This chain links TRBV4-3 with TRBJ1-1, with a possible D match to TRBD1 (6 bases). Germline V gene lookup returns CDR1 LGHNA and CDR2 YSLEER. The CDR3 is 15 residues long. V was trimmed by 0 bases and J by 5 bases, leaving 13 bases between them. In DNA, the CDR3 is TGCGCCAGCAGCCAAGAGTTGGGGGCGCGAACTGAAGCTTTCTTT. It is translated as CASSQELGARTEAFF.

This clone was seen more than once but under ten times. The chain recombines TRBV2 with TRBJ2-7, with D possibly matching TRBD2 (5 bases). Germline CDR1 and CDR2: SNHLY and FYNNEI. Deletions cut 5 bases from V and 3 bases from J, with 8 bases between. The CDR3 length is 12 residues. The CDR3 DNA is TGTGCCAGCAGTACCGGGATCTACGAGCAGTACTTC. It specifies CASSTGIYEQYF.

J is TRBJ2-1 and V is TRBV28; D call uncertain. CDR1 is MDHEN, CDR2 SYDVKM, per germline. The CDR3 runs to 15 residues. Between the trimmed V and J ends, which lost 2 bases and 7 bases, there was a span of 15 bases. Here the CDR3 DNA reads TGTGCCAGCAGTTTACCCTGGGTAGCTGGGAATGAGCAGTTCTTC. Translating it yields CASSLPWVAGNEQFF.

The V and J genes are TRBV7-2 and TRBJ2-5; 7 nucleotides match TRBD1. This CDR3 has 16 residues. CDR1 and CDR2 from the germline V gene are SGHTA and FQGNSA. Trimming at V came to 2 bases and at J to 4 bases, leaving 10 bases not matched to a gene. The CDR3: CASSLRVGPGGETQYF. As DNA, the CDR3 is TGTGCCAGCAGCTTACGAGTGGGACCAGGGGGAGAGACCCAGTACTTC.